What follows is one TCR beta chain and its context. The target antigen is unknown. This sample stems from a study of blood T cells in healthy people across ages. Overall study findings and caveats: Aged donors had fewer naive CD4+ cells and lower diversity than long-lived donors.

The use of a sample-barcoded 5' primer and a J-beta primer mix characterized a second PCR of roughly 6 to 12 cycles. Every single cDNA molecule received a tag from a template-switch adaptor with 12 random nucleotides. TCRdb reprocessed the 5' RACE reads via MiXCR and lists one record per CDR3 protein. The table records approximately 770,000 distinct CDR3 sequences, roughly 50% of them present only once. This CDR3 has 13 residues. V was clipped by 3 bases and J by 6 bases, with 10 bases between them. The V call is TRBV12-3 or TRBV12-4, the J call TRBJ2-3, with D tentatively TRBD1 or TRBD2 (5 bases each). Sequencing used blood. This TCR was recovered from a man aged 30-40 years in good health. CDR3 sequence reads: CASSFTGTDTQYF. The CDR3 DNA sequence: TGTGCCAGCAGTTTTACTGGGACCGATACGCAGTATTTT.